This T cell receptor (beta chain) was identified in a study of regulatory T cells in long-lasting Graves disease. With 5 bases clipped from V and 9 bases from J, the junction kept 9 bases outside the gene matches. Per the germline V gene, CDR1 is DFQATT and CDR2 is SNEGSKA (reference sequence). This CDR3 is 14 amino acids long. Noted time point: newly diagnosed GD, antithyroid drugs for less than 3 months. RNA extracted from PBMCs served as the sequencing template. Only a few counts were recorded for this clonotype. Its antigen remains unknown. Study results and limitations: Patients with persistent disease shared some 2,900 public clonotypes, outpacing the approximately 920 shared by new patients.

The authors built TCR beta libraries using iRepertoire HTBI primers and Arm-PCR of CDR3 regions. TCRdb processed the multiplex PCR reads anew with MiXCR; each CDR3 protein has one entry. The table records approximately 230,000 distinct CDR3 sequences, around 18% of them present only once. This TCR came from a female donor with Graves disease. The chain has TRBV20-1 and TRBJ2-1; 11 bases line up with TRBD2. Material: peripheral blood mononuclear cells (PBMCs), obtained at new diagnosis, from a patient treated with antithyroid drugs. The CDR3 DNA sequence: TGCAGTGCTCTCACTAGCGGGAGTGGCGGTGAGCAGTTCTTC. This sequence encodes CSALTSGSGGEQFF.